Below are 26 T cell receptor beta chains sequenced from a single sample in a study of blood T cell repertoires in COVID-19. Data came from immunoSEQ multiplex PCR; TCRdb stores just in-frame clones and leaves some out. Of about 120,000 clones listed, over 75% are singletons. The sequenced material came from peripheral blood. The receptors come from a man aged 60 to 75 with acute or convalescent COVID-19.

The chain has TRBV7-2 and TRBJ1-2; no clear D gene. This CDR3 has 12 residues. The germline V and J ends were trimmed by 1 base and 3 bases, with 3 bases remaining between them. Looked up from germline, CDR1 is SGHTA and CDR2 is FQGNSA. This CDR3 is CASSLGDYGYTF. For the CDR3, the DNA is TGTGCCAGCAGCTTAGGAGACTATGGCTACACCTTC.

The chain uses TRBV6-5 and TRBJ2-3, with D perhaps matching TRBD2 (6 bases). There are 15 residues in the CDR3. Germline V lookup: CDR1 MNHEY, CDR2 SVGAGI. Trimming removed 5 bases from V and 3 bases from J, with 15 bases in between. CDR3 in DNA: TGTGCCAGCAGTCGCTGGGGGGAGTCGACAGATACGCAGTATTTT. It encodes CASSRWGESTDTQYF.

The V gene is TRBV19, the J gene TRBJ2-7, with D possibly matching TRBD1 (6 bases). The germline CDR1 and CDR2 sequences are LNHDA and SQIVND (reference sequence). Between the trimmed V and J ends, which lost 3 bases and 7 bases, there was a span of 16 bases. CDR3 size: 14 residues. CDR3 sequence: CASSIGRGDLEQYF. DNA for the CDR3: TGTGCCAGTAGTATCGGCAGGGGCGACTTGGAGCAGTACTTC.

This chain links TRBV10-2 with TRBJ2-7; D is perhaps TRBD2 (5 bases). Germline CDR1 is WSHSY and CDR2 is SAAADI. Trimming shortened V by 8 bases and J by 0 bases, and 8 bases separated the two germline ends. The CDR3 contains 12 residues. In DNA form, the CDR3 reads TGCGCCAGCCGACGGGGCTCCTACGAGCAGTACTTC. Protein sequence: CASRRGSYEQYF.

This clone was counted a few times. Other nucleotide sequences in the sample specify the same CDR3. The chain combines TRBV9 with TRBJ1-5; no clear D. V dropped 0 bases and J dropped 0 bases, with 7 bases sitting between them. From germline, CDR1 is SGDLS and CDR2 YYNGEE. The CDR3 has 15 amino acids. The CDR3 here is CASSVGGRSNQPQHF. Here the CDR3 DNA reads TGTGCCAGCAGCGTAGGAGGTCGTAGCAATCAGCCCCAGCATTTT.

The rearrangement links TRBV27 to TRBJ2-4; 11 nucleotides agree with TRBD2. Looked up from germline, CDR1 is MNHEY and CDR2 is SMNVEV (reference sequence). V gave up 6 bases and J gave up 6 bases; unmatched junction bases: 13. The CDR3 length is 17 residues. DNA for the CDR3: TGTGCCAGCAGCCCTTTTTACGGGACTAGCGGTTCAAACATTCAGTACTTC. It codes for CASSPFYGTSGSNIQYF.

The V gene is TRBV12-5, the J gene TRBJ1-1, with D unclear. The CDR3 is 13 residues long. V lost 1 base to trimming and J lost 4 bases, with 7 bases between them. Per the germline V gene, CDR1 is LGHNT and CDR2 is FRNRAP. CDR3 residues: CASGLEPGTEAFF. CDR3 DNA sequence: TGTGCTAGTGGTTTGGAGCCGGGCACTGAAGCTTTCTTT. Together with reference TRBV12-5 and TRBJ1-1, the CDR3 gives the full variable domain: DARVTQTPRHKVTEMGQEVTMRCQPILGHNTVFWYRQTMMQGLELLAYFRNRAPLDDSGMPKDRFSAEMPDATLATLKIQPSEPRDSAVYFCASGLEPGTEAFFGQGTRLTVV.

J is TRBJ2-3 and V is TRBV29-1, with TRBD2 matching 9 bases. There are 15 residues in the CDR3. Germline trimming cut 2 bases from V and 4 bases from J; bases unmatched to any gene: 7. Germline V gives CDR1 SQVTM, CDR2 ANQGSEA. The DNA of the CDR3 is TGCAGCGTTGAATATCTAGCGGGACACCCAGATACGCAGTATTTT. This codes for CSVEYLAGHPDTQYF.

The chain links TRBV19 to TRBJ2-7, with 14 bases fitting TRBD2. The CDR3 is 16 amino acids. The junction had 5 bases not matched to a gene; V was cut back by 4 bases and J by 3 bases. Germline V gene sequence: CDR1 LNHDA, CDR2 SQIVND (reference sequence). CDR3: CASSTGLAGVSYEQYF. DNA of the CDR3: TGTGCCAGTAGTACGGGACTAGCGGGAGTGAGCTACGAGCAGTACTTC.

The V call is TRBV7-2, the J call TRBJ2-1, with 8 bases matching TRBD2. The CDR3 is 14 residues long. Germline V lookup: CDR1 SGHTA, CDR2 FQGNSA. V lost 2 bases, J lost 10 bases, and 7 bases stayed unmatched. The CDR3 nucleotides are TGTGCCAGCAGCTTAAAGAGGCTAGCGGGCGAGCAGTTCTTC. It translates to CASSLKRLAGEQFF.

The table lists this clone with many counts. The chain links TRBV28 to TRBJ2-5; perhaps TRBD1 as D (6 bases). CDR1 is MDHEN and CDR2 is SYDVKM in the germline V gene. This CDR3 contains 14 residues. Trimming cost V 5 bases and J 1 base, with 11 bases left between them. The CDR3 reads CASSPGQLQETQYF. CDR3 DNA: TGTGCCAGCAGTCCCGGACAGCTCCAAGAGACCCAGTACTTC.

CDR3 amino acids: CASSSGHSNTGELFF. CDR3 sequence (DNA): TGTGCCAGCAGTTCGGGACACTCGAACACCGGGGAGCTGTTTTTT. The chain is built from TRBV3-1 (or the pseudogene TRBV3-2) and TRBJ2-2; D is possibly TRBD1 (6 bases). Looked up from germline, CDR1 is LGHDT and CDR2 is YNNKEL (reference sequence). Trimming cost V 6 bases and J 0 bases, with 11 bases left between them. The CDR3 consists of 15 residues.

The gene calls are TRBV9 and TRBJ2-3; 7 bases fit TRBD1. V gave up 4 bases and J gave up 1 base; unmatched junction bases: 9. The CDR3 contains 16 residues. Germline V gene sequence: CDR1 SGDLS, CDR2 YYNGEE. CDR3 loop: CASSPRQGWGTDTQYF. The CDR3 DNA reads TGTGCCAGCAGCCCTAGACAGGGATGGGGCACAGATACGCAGTATTTT. The whole variable domain, remainder taken from reference TRBV9 and TRBJ2-3, is DSGVTQTPKHLITATGQRVTLRCSPRSGDLSVYWYQQSLDQGLQFLIQYYNGEERAKGNILERFSAQQFPDLHSELNLSSLELGDSALYFCASSPRQGWGTDTQYFGPGTRLTVL.

This clone was seen just once. The CDR3, as DNA: TGCGCCAGCAGCTGGGGAGCGGTGGGAACCAATTCACCCCTCCACTTT. It specifies CASSWGAVGTNSPLHF. V is TRBV5-1 and J is TRBJ1-6, with D uncertain. The CDR3 runs to 16 residues. The V end was cut by 3 bases, the J end by 7 bases, with 17 bases between. From germline, CDR1 is SGHRS and CDR2 YFSETQ.

This chain uses TRBV29-1 with TRBJ2-2, with D possibly TRBD2 on 6 matching bases. This CDR3 spans 15 amino acids. Per germline, CDR1 SQVTM and CDR2 ANQGSEA. Trimming took off 0 bases at V and 6 bases at J, with 14 bases between the two ends. The CDR3 spells CSVEDSTGAAGELFF. The CDR3 DNA reads as TGCAGCGTTGAAGATAGCACGGGAGCGGCCGGGGAGCTGTTTTTT.

The sample holds one count of this clone. This rearrangement joins TRBV28 to TRBJ2-1; 7 nucleotides agree with TRBD2. J gave up 0 bases and V 4 bases, and 6 bases lay outside the gene matches. The CDR3 is 16 amino acids. Looked up from germline, CDR1 is MDHEN and CDR2 is SYDVKM. CDR3 coding DNA: TGTGCCAGCAGTTCCCCCGGGGGGATCTCCTACAATGAGCAGTTCTTC. Translating it yields CASSSPGGISYNEQFF.

CDR3 bases: TGTGCCAGTAGTATAGATCGTCTCGGGGTCTCCTACAATGAGCAGTTCTTC. It specifies CASSIDRLGVSYNEQFF. The chain joins TRBV19 to TRBJ2-1, with a weak D call TRBD2 (5 bases). The V end lost 0 bases, the J end lost 0 bases, and 12 bases lay between the germline ends. Germline V lookup: CDR1 LNHDA, CDR2 SQIVND (reference sequence). The CDR3 covers 17 residues.

The chain has TRBV19 and TRBJ1-2, with D unresolved. The CDR3 extends over 15 amino acids. Germline V gene data show CDR1 as LNHDA and CDR2 as SQIVND (reference sequence). The ends were cut back, 4 bases at V and 8 bases at J, with 20 bases in the middle. The CDR3: CASSTPSGLGGGYTF. The CDR3 region has the DNA TGTGCCAGTAGTACTCCCAGCGGACTTGGAGGAGGCTACACCTTC.

This chain uses TRBV2 with TRBJ1-1; TRBD1 matches at 7 bases. CDR1 and CDR2 (germline): SNHLY, FYNNEI. The ends lost 2 bases at V and 6 bases at J; junction bases unmatched: 9. The CDR3 has 15 amino acids. CDR3 in amino acids: CASSESRQGLPEAFF. CDR3 in DNA: TGTGCCAGCAGTGAATCTCGACAGGGTCTACCTGAAGCTTTCTTT.

This sequence joins TRBV5-5 and TRBJ2-5; 7 bases are a match to TRBD2. The CDR3 is 15 amino acids. The germline CDR1 and CDR2 sequences are SGHKS and YYEKEE (reference sequence). J gave up 5 bases and V 0 bases, and 7 bases lay outside the gene matches. CDR3 bases: TGTGCCAGCAGCTTGGGAGCCGGGGGGTGGGAGACCCAGTACTTC. It translates to CASSLGAGGWETQYF.

The CDR3 DNA follows: TGTGCCAGCAGCCTGGTGTCCGGGAATGAGCAGTTCTTC. It yields the protein CASSLVSGNEQFF. This rearrangement joins TRBV5-4 to TRBJ2-1; D unresolved. The V gene lost 4 bases and the J gene lost 7 bases, with 12 bases spanning the gap. There are 13 residues in the CDR3. CDR1 SGHNT and CDR2 YYREEE come from the germline V gene (reference sequence).

V and J are TRBV15 and TRBJ2-7, with 9 bases identical to TRBD1. V gave up 0 bases and J gave up 4 bases; unmatched junction bases: 4. The CDR3 contains 15 residues. Germline-derived CDR1 and CDR2 are LNHNV and YYDKDF (reference sequence). The CDR3 DNA follows: TGTGCCACCAGCAGAGAGGGGACAGGGTTGTACGAGCAGTACTTC. This codes for CATSREGTGLYEQYF.

V usage is TRBV7-2 and J usage is TRBJ2-1, with a weak D call TRBD2 (5 bases). The germline CDR1 and CDR2 sequences are SGHTA and FQGNSA. CDR3 length: 15 amino acids. V was pared by 1 base and J by 5 bases, with 12 bases between. The CDR3 is CASSLVRAVNNEQFF. DNA for the CDR3: TGTGCCAGCAGCTTAGTGAGGGCCGTTAACAATGAGCAGTTCTTC.

The chain has TRBV4-3 and TRBJ2-5, with 8 bases that match TRBD2. This CDR3 has 15 amino acids. The germline V gene encodes CDR1 LGHNA and CDR2 YSLEER. V trimming: 1 base; J trimming: 4 bases; junction bases outside the gene matches: 5. CDR3 region: CASSQGTGTRETQYF. The CDR3 bases are TGCGCCAGCAGCCAAGGGACCGGGACTAGAGAGACCCAGTACTTC.

The chain couples TRBV19 to TRBJ2-6; D possibly corresponds to TRBD1 (5 bases). The CDR3 extends over 18 amino acids. Per the germline V gene, CDR1 is LNHDA and CDR2 is SQIVND (reference sequence). The germline V and J ends were trimmed by 3 bases and 3 bases, with 18 bases remaining between them. The CDR3 DNA is TGTGCCAGTAGTATTACAGGTTCGCGATCGGGTGGGGCCAACGTCCTGACTTTC. Its translation is CASSITGSRSGGANVLTF.

The chain is built from TRBV7-9 and TRBJ2-5, with 7 bases lining up with TRBD1. J lost 2 bases, V lost 3 bases, and 12 bases had no gene match. From germline, CDR1 is SEHNR and CDR2 FQNEAQ (reference sequence). The CDR3 has 17 amino acids. The CDR3 sequence is CASSFLPRAGGQETQYF. CDR3 coding DNA: TGTGCCAGCAGCTTTCTCCCGAGGGCAGGGGGACAAGAGACCCAGTACTTC.